The 20 T cell receptor beta chains presented below share a single source sample, sequenced in a study of blood T cell repertoires in COVID-19. TCRdb's table, derived via immunoSEQ multiplex PCR, lists solely in-frame clones and lacks some. The data hold 160,000 or so clones, with roughly 84% observed a single time. Input material: PBMCs or T cells enriched from blood (not recorded which). The receptor source for this set is a human donor with acute COVID-19. The donor label of this sample is uncertain.

The chain recombines TRBV28 with TRBJ2-3; TRBD2 is a possible D gene (7 bases). Germline V CDR1 and CDR2: MDHEN, SYDVKM. The ends were cut back, 6 bases at V and 1 base at J, with 14 bases in the middle. The CDR3 is made up of 15 amino acids. The CDR3 DNA reads TGTGCCAGCAGCTTCGGAGGGGGGGGCACAGATACGCAGTATTTT. Amino acid sequence: CASSFGGGGTDTQYF.

V usage is TRBV6-1 and J usage is TRBJ2-7, with no clear D. CDR3 length equals 14 residues. Germline values: CDR1 MNHNS, CDR2 SASEGT. The ends were cut back, 2 bases at V and 10 bases at J, with 18 bases in the middle. The CDR3 coding sequence is TGTGCCAGCAGTGAACTCGGTATGAGTTCCACTCAGTACTTC. Protein product: CASSELGMSSTQYF.

The rearrangement uses TRBV10-3 and TRBJ1-2, with D tentatively TRBD1 (5 bases). Germline CDR1 ENHRY, CDR2 SYGVKD. The CDR3 runs to 13 residues. With 3 bases removed from V and 3 bases from J, the gap between germline ends came to 8 bases. The chain's CDR3 is CAISDREDYGYTF. The CDR3 region has the DNA TGTGCCATCAGTGACAGGGAAGACTATGGCTACACCTTC.

The J gene is TRBJ2-7, the V gene TRBV5-1, with 11 nucleotides matching TRBD2. Germline V gene sequence: CDR1 SGHRS, CDR2 YFSETQ. Trimming removed 0 bases from V and 4 bases from J; junction bases left unmatched: 6. This CDR3 is built from 16 residues. CDR3 nucleotides: TGCGCCAGCAGCTTGGCCACTAGCGGGGGACTATACGAGCAGTACTTC. This gives the protein CASSLATSGGLYEQYF.

This chain uses TRBV6-2 or TRBV6-3 with TRBJ1-1, with 7 bases fitting TRBD1. This CDR3 is 15 amino acids long. The ends lost 5 bases at V and 4 bases at J; junction bases unmatched: 10. CDR1 and CDR2 (germline): MNHEY, SVGEGT. For the CDR3, the DNA is TGTGCCAGCAGTAACCGACAGGGACTGGTCACTGAAGCTTTCTTT. Protein sequence: CASSNRQGLVTEAFF.

As for this clone: One end of the junction fails to match germline, which may point to a read error. The chain combines TRBV4-1 with TRBJ2-2; unclear D gene. Germline CDR1 is MGHRA and CDR2 is YSYEKL. This CDR3 is 14 amino acids long. The CDR3 protein is CASSRSRNPGELFF. CDR3 sequence (DNA): TGCGCCAGCAGCCGCTCCAGGAACCCCGGGGAGCTGTTTTTT.

V is TRBV7-2 and J is TRBJ1-5, with 7 positions matching TRBD1. Germline CDR1 reads SGHTA; CDR2 reads FQGNSA. The CDR3 has 19 amino acids. Losses at the gene ends were 5 bases for V and 0 bases for J; bases not matched to a gene: 16. The CDR3 DNA reads as TGTGCCAGCAGCCATCCTGAACCCGGGACAGACGATAGCAATCAGCCCCAGCATTTT. This gives the protein CASSHPEPGTDDSNQPQHF. Variable domain in full (rest from reference TRBV7-2 and TRBJ1-5): GAGVSQSPSNKVTEKGKDVELRCDPISGHTALYWYRQSLGQGLEFLIYFQGNSAPDKSGLPSDRFSAERTGGSVSTLTIQRTQQEDSAVYLCASSHPEPGTDDSNQPQHFGDGTRLSIL.

The rearrangement links TRBV11-3 to TRBJ2-7; D is ambiguous. The CDR3 loop spans 13 amino acids. V dropped 3 bases and J dropped 2 bases, with 8 bases sitting between them. Germline CDR1 SGHNT, CDR2 YENEEA. The CDR3 region has the DNA TGTGCCAGCAGCTTCGGAACAGCCTACGAGCAGTACTTC. Its protein is CASSFGTAYEQYF.

V is TRBV20-1 and J is TRBJ2-3; D not certain. Germline-derived CDR1 and CDR2 are DFQATT and SNEGSKA (reference sequence). The CDR3 has 10 residues. Trimming pared 8 bases from V and 2 bases from J, leaving 5 bases between. The CDR3 is CSPYTDTQYF. For the CDR3, the DNA is TGCAGTCCTTACACAGATACGCAGTATTTT.

J is TRBJ2-2 and V is TRBV5-6; tentative D call: TRBD2 (5 bases). This CDR3 spans 13 amino acids. Trimming cost V 0 bases and J 6 bases, with 6 bases left between them. Germline lookup yields CDR1 SGHDT and CDR2 YYEEEE. In DNA form, the CDR3 reads TGTGCCAGCAGCTTGGGAGGGTCCGGGGAGCTGTTTTTT. This translates into CASSLGGSGELFF.

The chain recombines TRBV10-3 with TRBJ1-4; 7 bases align to TRBD1. The CDR3 is made up of 14 amino acids. Trimming removed 4 bases from V and 6 bases from J; junction bases left unmatched: 5. Germline V gene sequence: CDR1 ENHRY, CDR2 SYGVKD. CDR3 sequence (DNA): TGTGCCATCAGTGCTCGGGACAGCGATGAAAAACTGTTTTTT. Translated: CAISARDSDEKLFF.

The chain couples TRBV10-3 to TRBJ1-3; TRBD1 matches 7 bases. Germline assignment: CDR1 ENHRY and CDR2 SYGVKD. Trimming removed 10 bases from V and 0 bases from J; junction bases left unmatched: 6. The CDR3 has 14 amino acids. The CDR3 region is CATWDRRSGNTIYF. CDR3 coding DNA: TGTGCCACCTGGGACAGACGCTCTGGAAACACCATATATTTT.

This clone occurred once. The rearrangement links TRBV5-1 to TRBJ1-2, with D maybe TRBD1 (6 bases). V was pared by 0 bases and J by 6 bases, with 15 bases between. Germline assignment: CDR1 SGHRS and CDR2 YFSETQ. This CDR3 spans 15 amino acids. CDR3 in amino acids: CASSLERGGAHGYTF. CDR3 sequence (DNA): TGCGCCAGCAGCTTGGAACGGGGGGGCGCCCATGGCTACACCTTC.

This chain connects TRBV12-3 or TRBV12-4 to TRBJ1-2; tentative D call: TRBD1 (5 bases). The CDR3 spans 13 residues. V was shortened by 5 bases and J by 1 base, with 8 bases between the two germline ends. The CDR3 is CASSKTVNYGYTF. The DNA of the CDR3 is TGTGCCAGCAGTAAGACAGTTAACTATGGCTACACCTTC.

This chain links TRBV11-2 with TRBJ2-5; TRBD1 is a possible D gene (5 bases). The V end was cut by 1 base, the J end by 3 bases, with 9 bases between. This CDR3 comprises 14 residues. CDR1 is SGHAT and CDR2 is FQNNGV in the germline V gene. The CDR3 reads CASSLGRVKETQYF. Written as DNA, the CDR3 is TGTGCCAGCAGCTTAGGCAGGGTTAAAGAGACCCAGTACTTC.

The chain's CDR3 is CASSLAGRVEETQYF. CDR3 nucleotide sequence: TGCGCCAGCAGCTTGGCCGGCAGGGTGGAAGAGACCCAGTACTTC. V usage is TRBV5-1 and J usage is TRBJ2-5, with a weak D call TRBD1 (5 bases). V dropped 0 bases and J dropped 3 bases, with 12 bases sitting between them. Per the germline V gene, CDR1 is SGHRS and CDR2 is YFSETQ. CDR3 length: 15 amino acids.

This clone was seen only a few times. The chain uses TRBV30 and TRBJ1-1; D uncertain. Germline V gives CDR1 GTSNPN, CDR2 SVGIG (reference sequence). CDR3 length: 10 residues. The germline V and J ends were trimmed by 4 bases and 7 bases, with 7 bases remaining between them. CDR3 coding DNA: TGTGCCTGGATCCGGGGTGAAGCTTTCTTT. Its translation is CAWIRGEAFF.

This chain uses TRBV11-2 with TRBJ1-1; possibly TRBD1 for D (5 bases). This CDR3 comprises 16 residues. V lost 1 base to trimming and J lost 1 base, with 13 bases between them. Germline V gene lookup returns CDR1 SGHAT and CDR2 FQNNGV. In DNA, the CDR3 is TGTGCCAGCAGCTTAGGCAGGAGTCAGGGGAACACTGAAGCTTTCTTT. It encodes CASSLGRSQGNTEAFF.

As DNA, the CDR3 is TGCAGAGCTCGGGACAAAGAGACCCAGTACTTC. It specifies CRARDKETQYF. V usage is TRBV20-1 and J usage is TRBJ2-5; a weak D match, TRBD1 (6 bases). The CDR3 has 11 amino acids. The germline gives CDR1 DFQATT, CDR2 SNEGSKA (reference sequence).

This clone is a singleton in its sample. V gene TRBV3-1 (or the pseudogene TRBV3-2) combines with J gene TRBJ1-2, with D possibly matching TRBD1 (5 bases). The CDR3 runs to 14 residues. The ends were cut back, 0 bases at V and 5 bases at J, with 10 bases in the middle. Germline lookup yields CDR1 LGHDT and CDR2 YNNKEL (reference sequence). CDR3 loop: CASSQEGSGYGYTF. In nucleotides, the CDR3 is TGTGCCAGCAGCCAAGAAGGTTCAGGGTATGGCTACACCTTC.